The 22 T cell receptor beta chains given below trace back to one sample, sequenced in a study of control samples from healthy donors and cancer patients. The table came from immunoSEQ multiplex PCR; TCRdb's copy has only in-frame clones and leaves some out. The sample shows tens of thousands of clones, roughly 86% of them seen only once. Sequencing was carried out using blood. The origin of the receptors is a man in his fifties in good health.

The chain has TRBV9 and TRBJ1-6; no reliable D call. Per the germline V gene, CDR1 is SGDLS and CDR2 is YYNGEE. Trimming pared 4 bases from V and 8 bases from J, leaving 13 bases between. The CDR3 has 14 residues. Here the CDR3 DNA reads TGTGCCAGCAGCACGAGGGCAGAGGATTCACCCCTCCACTTT. Its protein product is CASSTRAEDSPLHF.

V and J are TRBV5-1 and TRBJ1-6; D not certain. This CDR3 has 12 residues. Germline CDR1 is SGHRS and CDR2 is YFSETQ. V lost 0 bases and J 8 bases, leaving 3 bases between the germline ends. CDR3 residues: CASSLGDSPLHF. CDR3 DNA sequence: TGCGCCAGCAGCTTGGGGGATTCACCCCTCCACTTT.

This chain connects TRBV27 to TRBJ2-5; possible D gene TRBD1, 6 bases. Looked up from germline, CDR1 is MNHEY and CDR2 is SMNVEV (reference sequence). The CDR3 runs to 16 residues. The V gene lost 2 bases and the J gene lost 5 bases, with 18 bases spanning the gap. This chain's CDR3 is CASSLRSRRGYETQYF. Written as DNA, the CDR3 is TGTGCCAGCAGTTTACGATCTCGTAGGGGGTACGAGACCCAGTACTTC.

The V call is TRBV7-2, the J call TRBJ1-1; the D is unclear. Germline assignment: CDR1 SGHTA and CDR2 FQGNSA. V lost 5 bases and J lost 1, with 8 bases in between. The CDR3 runs 13 residues. For the CDR3, the DNA is TGTGCCAGCAGCCCGTGGGGGAACACTGAAGCTTTCTTT. Translating gives CASSPWGNTEAFF. Based on the CDR3 plus reference TRBV7-2 and TRBJ1-1, the full variable domain is GAGVSQSPSNKVTEKGKDVELRCDPISGHTALYWYRQSLGQGLEFLIYFQGNSAPDKSGLPSDRFSAERTGGSVSTLTIQRTQQEDSAVYLCASSPWGNTEAFFGQGTRLTVV.

The chain joins TRBV5-1 to TRBJ2-2, with 14 bases lining up with TRBD2. V shed 3 bases and J 11 bases; nucleotides not matched to a gene: 6. CDR1 is SGHRS, CDR2 YFSETQ, per germline. The CDR3 loop spans 15 amino acids. CDR3: CASSSTSGGASELFF. In DNA, the CDR3 is TGCGCCAGCAGCTCGACTAGCGGGGGGGCTAGTGAGCTGTTTTTT.

The rearrangement uses TRBV28 and TRBJ1-2, with TRBD1 as a possible D gene (5 bases). CDR1 and CDR2 from the germline V gene are MDHEN and SYDVKM. There are 12 residues in the CDR3. Between the trimmed V and J ends, which lost 5 bases and 4 bases, there was a span of 8 bases. CDR3 in amino acids: CASSGDSYGYTF. CDR3 coding DNA: TGTGCCAGCAGTGGTGACAGCTATGGCTACACCTTC.

The V gene is TRBV7-3, the J gene TRBJ2-2; 11 nucleotides align to TRBD2. Germline values: CDR1 SGHTA, CDR2 FQGTGA. There are 18 residues in the CDR3. V was pared by 1 base and J by 0 bases, with 4 bases of the junction left unmatched. CDR3 nucleotides: TGTGCCAGCAGCTTAATCCCTAGCGGGGGGACGAACACCGGGGAGCTGTTTTTT. Amino acids: CASSLIPSGGTNTGELFF.

This chain connects TRBV5-4 to TRBJ1-6; D gene unclear. CDR3 length: 14 residues. From germline, CDR1 is SGHNT and CDR2 YYREEE (reference sequence). V dropped 5 bases and J dropped 9 bases, with 15 bases sitting between them. CDR3 loop: CASRPWTEGSPLHF. CDR3 nucleotides: TGTGCCAGCAGACCCTGGACCGAGGGTTCACCCCTCCACTTT.

The chain has TRBV21-1 and TRBJ2-5. TRBV21-1 is tagged as a pseudogene. This CDR3 is 14 amino acids long. The CDR3 nucleotides read TGTGCCAGCAGCAAAGAGGATGGGGGAGAGACCCAGTACTTC. As protein: CASSKEDGGETQYF.

The rearrangement uses TRBV29-1 and TRBJ1-2, with D possibly being TRBD1 (6 bases). The V and J ends lost 4 bases and 4 bases respectively, with 7 bases between them. The germline V gene has CDR1 SQVTM and CDR2 ANQGSEA. The CDR3 has 11 amino acids. The DNA for the CDR3 is TGCAGCGTTGGCAGGGGCTATGGCTACACCTTC. As protein: CSVGRGYGYTF.

The chain couples TRBV5-1 to TRBJ2-1, with TRBD1 matching over 9 bases. In germline, CDR1 is SGHRS, CDR2 YFSETQ. The CDR3 extends over 14 amino acids. The V segment lost 2 bases and the J segment 8 bases; nucleotides outside the gene matches: 5. The CDR3 is CASSLPGQGYEQFF. Here the CDR3 DNA reads TGCGCCAGCAGCTTACCGGGACAGGGTTATGAGCAGTTCTTC.

CDR3: CASSPEVVQPQHF. The CDR3 DNA reads TGTGCCAGCTCACCCGAGGTTGTTCAGCCCCAGCATTTT. The genes are TRBV18 and TRBJ1-5; D is ambiguous. The length of the CDR3 is 13 residues. Germline V lookup: CDR1 KGHSH, CDR2 LQKENI. Trimming stripped 3 bases from V and 6 bases from J, with 9 bases between.

This chain links TRBV28 with TRBJ1-1; D not certain. CDR1 MDHEN and CDR2 SYDVKM come from the germline V gene. Deletions cut 3 bases from V and 7 bases from J, with 9 bases between. The CDR3 totals 12 residues. CDR3 sequence (DNA): TGTGCCAGCAGTTTCTCTCACAGTGAAGCTTTCTTT. The encoded protein is CASSFSHSEAFF.

V and J are TRBV2 and TRBJ2-5; no firm D call. The CDR3 loop spans 13 amino acids. V shed 8 bases and J shed 2 bases, with 12 bases lying between them. CDR1 and CDR2 from the germline V gene are SNHLY and FYNNEI. CDR3: CASAKGDQETQYF. CDR3 DNA: TGTGCCAGCGCTAAGGGCGATCAAGAGACCCAGTACTTC. The full variable domain, its missing parts supplied by reference TRBV2 and TRBJ2-5, is EPEVTQTPSHQVTQMGQEVILRCVPISNHLYFYWYRQILGQKVEFLVSFYNNEISEKSEIFDDQFSVERPDGSNFTLKIRSTKLEDSAMYFCASAKGDQETQYFGPGTRLLVL.

The V call is TRBV3-1 (or the pseudogene TRBV3-2), the J call TRBJ2-3; 8 nucleotides line up with TRBD2. CDR1 and CDR2 from the germline V gene are LGHDT and YNNKEL (reference sequence). CDR3 length: 17 residues. V dropped 4 bases and J dropped 5; count of bases not matched to a gene: 14. Here the CDR3 reads CASSPFRTGGQVDTQYF. In DNA form, the CDR3 reads TGTGCCAGCAGCCCCTTCCGGACGGGGGGGCAGGTAGATACGCAGTATTTT.

The J gene is TRBJ1-1, the V gene TRBV30; 8 bases line up with TRBD1. Looked up from germline, CDR1 is GTSNPN and CDR2 is SVGIG (reference sequence). Trimming cost V 2 bases and J 1 base; bases outside gene matches: 6. This CDR3 has 15 amino acids. The CDR3 is CAWSPPRGRNTEAFF. CDR3 nucleotides: TGTGCCTGGAGTCCACCCAGGGGGCGGAACACTGAAGCTTTCTTT.

The chain combines TRBV4-1 with TRBJ2-1, with a tentative D call TRBD2 (7 bases). V was pared by 1 base and J by 10 bases, with 20 bases between. Germline V lookup: CDR1 MGHRA, CDR2 YSYEKL. The CDR3 has 16 amino acids. CDR3 amino acids: CASSQVGGATRREQFF. Here the CDR3 DNA reads TGCGCCAGCAGCCAAGTAGGGGGGGCCACAAGGAGGGAGCAGTTCTTC.

The chain uses TRBV7-8 and TRBJ2-1; D not resolved. CDR3 length: 12 amino acids. Trimming cost V 7 bases and J 1 base, with 5 bases left between them. Germline V gives CDR1 SGHVS, CDR2 FQNEAQ. The CDR3 spells CASTSSYNEQFF. DNA for the CDR3: TGTGCCAGCACTTCTTCCTACAATGAGCAGTTCTTC.

This chain's CDR3 is CATRGDYGYTF. CDR3 sequence (DNA): TGTGCCACCCGTGGCGACTATGGCTACACCTTC. V usage is TRBV24-1 and J usage is TRBJ1-2; no firm D call. Germline loops: CDR1 KGHDR, CDR2 SFDVKD. This CDR3 is 11 amino acids long. Between the trimmed V and J ends, which lost 9 bases and 3 bases, there was a span of 7 bases.

The chain has TRBV4-1 and TRBJ2-3; the match to TRBD2 covers 12 bases. Germline CDR1 and CDR2: MGHRA and YSYEKL. Trimming cost V 0 bases and J 6 bases; bases outside gene matches: 4. The CDR3 is made up of 16 amino acids. CDR3 DNA sequence: TGCGCCAGCAGCCAAGATAACCTAGCGGGGGGGGATACGCAGTATTTT. It codes for CASSQDNLAGGDTQYF.

This chain connects TRBV6-2 or TRBV6-3 to TRBJ1-3; D ambiguous. Deletions cut 7 bases from V and 0 bases from J, with 13 bases between. From germline, CDR1 is MNHEY and CDR2 SVGEGT. The CDR3 length is 15 residues. The CDR3 sequence is CASIPGPGSGNTIYF. DNA of the CDR3: TGTGCCAGCATCCCCGGGCCAGGCTCTGGAAACACCATATATTTT.

V and J are TRBV5-1 and TRBJ1-1; 7 nucleotides align to TRBD1. This CDR3 spans 16 amino acids. Per germline, CDR1 SGHRS and CDR2 YFSETQ. V was clipped by 2 bases and J by 5 bases; unmatched bases: 12. CDR3 sequence (DNA): TGCGCCAGCAGCTTCGGTACCACAGGGGCGGGGACTGAAGCTTTCTTT. It codes for CASSFGTTGAGTEAFF.